This T cell receptor (beta chain) was sequenced during a study of shared clonotypes between healthy human individuals. This CDR3 is built from 14 residues. V was clipped by 6 bases and J by 0 bases, with 10 bases between them. Germline V gene sequence: CDR1 SEHNR, CDR2 FQNEAQ (reference sequence). The data were produced by immunoSEQ multiplex PCR, yet TCRdb's version contains in-frame clones alone and is incomplete. Among some 2,400,000 clones listed, nearly 97% were seen once. Study-wide points: The four-donor shared clonotypes exceeded non-shared clonotypes in generation probability, with non-shared ones scoring lower.

This clone was counted a single time. No antigen is known for it. A CD45RA+ naive subset and a CD45RA-negative memory subset were split from CD4+ cells. Sequencing was performed on naive CD4+ T cells sorted from blood. Subset reported: CD45RA+ positively selected. The chain links TRBV7-9 to TRBJ2-3; weak D call: TRBD2 (6 bases). The source is a man younger than 35 in good health. CDR3 region: CASSSGHSTDTQYF. In DNA, the CDR3 is TGTGCCAGCAGTAGCGGTCATAGCACAGATACGCAGTATTTT.